Shown below are 4 T cell receptor beta chains from a single sample sequenced in a study of shared T cell receptors in the human thymus. Produced via immunoSEQ multiplex PCR; TCRdb's table is partial and in-frame only. The table includes about 610,000 clones, 88% detected once. This same sample was also part of a study on human thymus T cells.

The sequenced sample was thymocytes. The receptors stem from a boy in the first two years of life with a congenital heart defect.

This sequence joins TRBV4-1 and TRBJ2-3; the match to TRBD2 covers 10 bases. The CDR3 has 19 amino acids. The V gene's germline CDR1 is MGHRA and CDR2 YSYEKL. The V gene end was trimmed by 1 base and the J gene end by 6 bases; junction bases not matched to a gene: 16. The chain's CDR3 is CASSQGIGSGRSLTDTQYF. DNA for the CDR3: TGCGCCAGCAGCCAAGGAATCGGTAGCGGGAGGTCTTTAACGGATACGCAGTATTTT.

V and J are TRBV19 and TRBJ1-5; no clear D gene. The CDR3 loop spans 16 amino acids. Trimming removed 3 bases from V and 0 bases from J, with 12 bases in between. From germline, CDR1 is LNHDA and CDR2 SQIVND (reference sequence). CDR3 nucleotides: TGTGCCAGTAGTATCGAAGGAGCCCGTAGCAATCAGCCCCAGCATTTT. Translation gives CASSIEGARSNQPQHF. The whole variable domain, filled in from reference TRBV19 and TRBJ1-5, reads DGGITQSPKYLFRKEGQNVTLSCEQNLNHDAMYWYRQDPGQGLRLIYYSQIVNDFQKGDIAEGYSVSREKKESFPLTVTSAQKNPTAFYLCASSIEGARSNQPQHFGDGTRLSIL.

This rearrangement joins TRBV19 to TRBJ1-2, with D possibly being TRBD1 (5 bases). V was clipped by 5 bases and J by 6 bases, with 19 bases between them. Germline V gene sequence: CDR1 LNHDA, CDR2 SQIVND (reference sequence). The CDR3 is 15 amino acids. In nucleotides, the CDR3 is TGTGCCAGTAGTGGGTTCTCCGGGACTAAACATGGCTACACCTTC. This translates into CASSGFSGTKHGYTF.

The rearrangement uses TRBV4-3 and TRBJ1-2, with D perhaps matching TRBD1 (6 bases). The V and J ends lost 4 bases and 5 bases respectively, with 14 bases between them. Germline V CDR1 and CDR2: LGHNA, YSLEER. The CDR3 is made up of 14 amino acids. CDR3 region: CASSPRTAEYGYTF. CDR3 nucleotide sequence: TGCGCCAGCAGCCCTCGGACAGCCGAGTATGGCTACACCTTC.